This T cell receptor beta chain was documented in a study of T cells in Graves' hyperthyroidism and ophthalmopathy (dated by TCRdb to about 2019). In terms of the full investigation: Peripheral blood was sampled at the time of initial diagnosis, prior to any treatment. The paper reports TCR Vbeta CDR3 sequencing of over 120 peripheral blood samples: around 45 ophthalmopathy, under 80 hyperthyroidism and 17 progressor patients. The study also compared thyroid tissue and blood T-cell repertoires from five or six Graves' hyperthyroidism patients. After sampling, hyperthyroidism patients received methimazole starting at 30 mg daily, and ophthalmopathy patients received high-dose intravenous methylprednisolone. Prospective prediction of ophthalmopathy was tested in an independent validation cohort of some 19 hyperthyroidism patients and 17 patients who later progressed to ophthalmopathy. For training and testing, the 80 to 100 patients in the discovery cohort were randomly divided in a 7:3 ratio. TCR V-J signatures able to tell the groups apart were searched for in a discovery cohort of 100 or so patients, of whom 43 had Graves' ophthalmopathy and about 60 had stable Graves' hyperthyroidism. Study-wide findings and limitations: In validation, progression to ophthalmopathy was predicted by the model with 55% to 71% sensitivity and 72.22% specificity, a median of around 5.9 months before onset. Sample size was not statistically predetermined, and blinding of investigators to group allocation was not performed. In cross-validation, a model built on a 13 V-J signature told ophthalmopathy apart from stable hyperthyroidism with 85% to 90% sensitivity and about 81% specificity, and in testing the same model reached 80%/75%. Blood samples also contained most of the expanded thyroid clonotypes (frequency above 0.001), which suggests that blood repertoires may reflect thyroid immune responses.

The TCR beta CDR3 regions were amplified from RNA transcripts. For the first round of RT-PCR on the TCR CDR3, the HTBI primer set was used together with the Qiagen OneStep RT-PCR kit. A second multiplex PCR round built the libraries, followed by size selection and purification. The libraries were sequenced on an Illumina HiSeq2000 using paired-end 100 bp reads. The original pipeline was this. SOAPnuke was used to process the raw data, with reads discarded if the reads contained adapters or uncalled bases, had a mean Phred below 15, or lacked an exact constant-primer or identifier match. COPE v1.2.5 was used to merge high-quality paired reads, and clonotypes were defined as unique nucleotide sequences. MiTCR v1.1 was used to align clonotypes to the IMGT TRBV, TRBD and TRBJ reference segments. Analysis was restricted to V-J combinations with a frequency above 0.0001, which covered about 99% of repertoires. The TCS score was defined as F50 (clonal expansion) divided by E x V (chaos), with BLOSUM62-based TCRdist calculated between CDR3 peptides within each V-J. Welch's t-statistics and random forest reduced just over 500 V-J features to 13, which were used in a naive Bayes classifier (R e1071). The public reads were reanalyzed by TCRdb: fastp trimming at Q25, MiXCR alignment, in-frame beta chains only. Rows with one shared CDR3 protein collapse into an entry with the most common genes and DNA. The authors' filters were not applied to this entry. Counted in this sample were roughly 250,000 distinct CDR3 sequences; 13% to 15% of them appeared once. The top ten clonotypes cover about 14% of the sample.

Hyperthyroidism patients were aged 18 to 65 years and newly diagnosed, with disease duration of less than 2 months. Exclusion was applied to patients with uncontrolled infections, other autoimmune diseases, pregnancy or lactation. Diagnoses were established on the basis of clinical symptoms, serum thyroxine and TRAb, thyroid ultrasound, and orbital computed tomography. Blood from progressor patients was collected at the time of first diagnosis with hyperthyroidism, before any ophthalmopathy symptoms had appeared. Ficoll-Paque density gradient centrifugation was used to isolate PBMCs from approximately 10 ml of fresh peripheral blood. Progressor patients were defined as those initially diagnosed with Graves' hyperthyroidism in whom ophthalmopathy developed during follow-up. Trizol reagent was used to extract total RNA, and RNA quality was then checked on an Agilent 2100 Bioanalyzer. V has 3 bases trimmed and J has 7 bases trimmed; junction bases matching no gene number 12. From the cysteine up to the phenylalanine, the CDR3 has a length of 16 residues. Only the CDR3 DNA is retained, 48 bases long and in frame from the first base.

This clonotype was found many times. It lacks a known antigen. It has no much larger one-base neighbor in the sample; base qualities were not kept. Sequenced: blood. The chain is assembled from TRBV12-3 or TRBV12-4 and TRBJ2-7, with 10 bases aligning to TRBD1. The sequence was collected from a middle-aged woman with Graves' hyperthyroidism that later progressed to Graves' ophthalmopathy. This receptor carries the CDR3 CASSLGLRDRGSEQYF. The nucleotide sequence is TGTGCCAGCAGTTTGGGGCTCCGGGACAGGGGTTCGGAGCAGTACTTC.